This T cell receptor beta chain derives from a study of blood T cell repertoires in COVID-19. Study context: The study drew acute and convalescent COVID-19 samples from the United States, Italy and Spain. The cDNA or gDNA used as material had been derived from T cells, B-cell-depleted T cells, or PBMCs.

Using immunoSEQ multiplex PCR, the repertoire was profiled, and TCRdb retains in-frame clones only, with some absent. This sample carries approximately 210,000 clones, 65% to 90% of them seen once, and the ten largest clones take more than 8.5%. The specimen was PBMCs or T cells enriched from blood (not recorded which). The source of this sequence is a woman aged 45-65 years with acute COVID-19.

DNA of the CDR3: TGTGCCAGCAGTGCCGGGACAGGGCTTGAAGCTTTCTTT. It encodes CASSAGTGLEAFF. The rearrangement uses TRBV2 and TRBJ1-1, with 9 positions matching TRBD1. Germline values: CDR1 SNHLY, CDR2 FYNNEI. CDR3 size: 13 residues. Trimming cost V 4 bases and J 7 bases; bases outside gene matches: 4.